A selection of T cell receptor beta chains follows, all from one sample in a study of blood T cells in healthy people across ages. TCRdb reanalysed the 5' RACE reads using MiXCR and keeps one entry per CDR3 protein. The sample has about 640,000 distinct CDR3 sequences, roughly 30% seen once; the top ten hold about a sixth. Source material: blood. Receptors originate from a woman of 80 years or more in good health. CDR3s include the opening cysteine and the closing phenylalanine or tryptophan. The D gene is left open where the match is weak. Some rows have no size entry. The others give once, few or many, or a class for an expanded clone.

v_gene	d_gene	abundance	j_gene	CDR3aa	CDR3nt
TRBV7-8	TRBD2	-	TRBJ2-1	CASSSMAGVGYNEQFF	TGTGCCAGCAGCTCCATGGCGGGGGTAGGCTACAATGAGCAGTTCTTC
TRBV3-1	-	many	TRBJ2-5	CASSQGWGGGPETQYF	TGTGCCAGCAGCCAAGGATGGGGGGGGGGCCCAGAGACCCAGTACTTC
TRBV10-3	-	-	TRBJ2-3	CAISGTSPTDAQYF	TGTGCCATCAGTGGCACGTCACCCACAGATGCGCAGTATTTT
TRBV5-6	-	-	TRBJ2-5	CASSLGMGVFYNEQYF	TGTGCCAGCAGCTTGGGGATGGGGGTGTTCTACAATGAGCAGTACTTC
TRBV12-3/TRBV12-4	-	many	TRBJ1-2	CASSLIMTDNYGYTF	TGTGCCAGCAGTTTAATTATGACGGATAACTATGGCTACACCTTC
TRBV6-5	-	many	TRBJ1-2	CASSYSHRGEGYGYTF	TGTGCCAGCAGTTACTCTCACCGGGGGGAGGGCTATGGCTACACCTTC
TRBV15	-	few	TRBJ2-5	CATSREFGSQETQYF	TGTGCCACCAGCAGAGAATTTGGCTCACAAGAGACCCAGTACTTC
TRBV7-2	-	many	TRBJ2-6	CASSLDGGRESGANVLTF	TGTGCCAGCAGCTTAGACGGGGGGCGCGAGTCTGGGGCCAACGTCCTGACTTTC
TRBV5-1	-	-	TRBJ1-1	CASSRDRLNTEAFF	TGCGCCAGCAGCCGGGACCGACTGAACACTGAAGCTTTCTTT
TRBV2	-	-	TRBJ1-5	CASTRELTGWRQPQHF	TGTGCCAGCACCCGAGAGTTAACAGGGTGGAGGCAGCCCCAGCATTTT
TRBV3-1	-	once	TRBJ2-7	CASSRGGGTYEQYF	TGTGCCAGCAGCCGAGGGGGGGGAACCTACGAGCAGTACTTC
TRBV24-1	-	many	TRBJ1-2	CATSDPGFSSGYTF	TGTGCCACCAGTGATCCCGGGTTCTCGTCGGGCTACACCTTC
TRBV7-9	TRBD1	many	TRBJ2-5	CASSSGQGVETQYF	TGTGCCAGCAGCTCCGGACAGGGGGTAGAGACCCAGTACTTC
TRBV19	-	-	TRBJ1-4	CASSRDIDEKLFF	TGTGCCAGTAGTCGGGACATAGATGAAAAACTGTTTTTT
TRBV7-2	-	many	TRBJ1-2	CASSLGSGGVSGNGYTF	TGTGCCAGCAGCTTAGGGTCGGGGGGCGTTTCAGGCAATGGCTACACCTTC
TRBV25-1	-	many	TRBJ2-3	CASSDSTFTTDTQYF	TGTGCCAGCAGTGATTCCACCTTTACCACAGATACGCAGTATTTT
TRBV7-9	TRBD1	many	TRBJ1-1	CASSFLTGGTEAFF	TGTGCCAGCAGCTTCCTTACAGGGGGCACTGAAGCTTTCTTT
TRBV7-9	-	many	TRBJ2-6	CASSLRSGAGANVLTF	TGTGCCAGCAGCTTACGGTCGGGGGCTGGGGCCAACGTCCTGACTTTC
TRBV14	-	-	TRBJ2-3	CASSQSGWGDTQYF	TGTGCCAGCAGCCAATCAGGCTGGGGAGATACGCAGTATTTT
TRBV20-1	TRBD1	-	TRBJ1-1	CSARPPQGEGTEAFF	TGCAGTGCTAGGCCCCCACAGGGGGAGGGCACTGAAGCTTTCTTT
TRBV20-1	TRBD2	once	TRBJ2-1	CSPRTSGSDEQFF	TGCAGCCCCCGGACTAGCGGGAGCGATGAGCAGTTCTTC
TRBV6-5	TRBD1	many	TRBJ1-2	CASSYRSAGGSGGYTF	TGTGCCAGCAGTTATAGGTCGGCAGGGGGGTCGGGTGGCTACACCTTC
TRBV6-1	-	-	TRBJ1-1	CASSEAGMDLGEAFF	TGTGCCAGCAGTGAAGCAGGTATGGACCTGGGTGAAGCTTTCTTT
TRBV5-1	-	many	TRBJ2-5	CASSQGREPQETQYF	TGCGCCAGCAGCCAGGGGCGGGAGCCCCAAGAGACCCAGTACTTC
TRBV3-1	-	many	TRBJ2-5	CASSQGRGRRGVETQYF	TGTGCCAGCAGCCAAGGAAGAGGACGGAGGGGGGTAGAGACCCAGTACTTC
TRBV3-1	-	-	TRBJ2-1	CASSQGPTTYNEQFF	TGTGCCAGCAGCCAGGGGCCAACTACCTACAATGAGCAGTTCTTC
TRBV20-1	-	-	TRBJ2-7	CSARARQSYEQYF	TGCAGTGCTAGGGCCCGACAGTCCTACGAGCAGTACTTC
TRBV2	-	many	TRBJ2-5	CASSLFRGETQYF	TGTGCCAGCAGTTTATTTCGGGGTGAGACCCAGTACTTC
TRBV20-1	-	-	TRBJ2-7	CSAREDWSYEQYF	TGCAGTGCTAGAGAAGATTGGAGCTACGAGCAGTACTTC
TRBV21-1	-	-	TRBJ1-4	CASSNSEGKERNNEKLFF	TGTGCCAGCAGCAACTCGGAAGGGAAGGAGAGGAATAATGAAAAACTGTTTTTT
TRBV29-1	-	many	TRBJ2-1	CSVVVVNEQFF	TGCAGCGTTGTGGTGGTCAATGAGCAGTTCTTC
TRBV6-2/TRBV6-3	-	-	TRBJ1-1	CASRGRAGRETEAFF	TGTGCCAGCAGAGGACGCGCAGGGAGGGAGACTGAAGCTTTCTTT
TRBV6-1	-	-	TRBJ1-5	CASSESKVLRLQHF	TGTGCCAGCAGTGAAAGCAAGGTCCTAAGGCTCCAGCATTTT
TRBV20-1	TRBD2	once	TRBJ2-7	CSASDRGLALYEQYF	TGCAGTGCTAGCGATCGTGGACTAGCCCTATACGAGCAGTACTTC
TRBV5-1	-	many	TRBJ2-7	CASSPRQAYEQYF	TGCGCCAGCAGCCCCCGACAAGCCTACGAGCAGTACTTC
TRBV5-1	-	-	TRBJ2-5	CTSSITRGTQYF	TGCACCAGCAGCATAACTCGGGGGACCCAGTACTTC
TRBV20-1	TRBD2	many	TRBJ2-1	CSASGGAWNEQFF	TGCAGTGCTAGCGGGGGGGCGTGGAATGAGCAGTTCTTC
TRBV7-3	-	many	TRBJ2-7	CASSGGGGEQYF	TGTGCCAGCAGTGGAGGGGGCGGCGAGCAGTACTTC
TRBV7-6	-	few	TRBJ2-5	CASRREETQYF	TGTGCCAGCCGCCGGGAAGAGACCCAGTACTTC
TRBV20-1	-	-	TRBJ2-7	CSASSILVDEQYF	TGCAGTGCTTCCAGTATACTCGTTGATGAGCAGTACTTC
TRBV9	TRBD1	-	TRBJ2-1	CASRKGQGANEQFF	TGTGCCAGCAGGAAAGGACAGGGGGCCAATGAGCAGTTCTTC
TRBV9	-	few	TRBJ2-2	CAGSSRATVTDLFF	TGTGCCGGCAGCTCCCGTGCGACAGTCACTGACCTGTTTTTT
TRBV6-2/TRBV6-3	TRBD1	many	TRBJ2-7	CASSSLTGRGTYEQYF	TGTGCCAGCAGTTCCTTGACAGGGAGAGGAACCTACGAGCAGTACTTC
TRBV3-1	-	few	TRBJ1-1	CASSLVGGSGAFF	TGTGCCAGCAGCCTCGTGGGGGGGTCCGGAGCTTTCTTT
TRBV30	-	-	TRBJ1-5	CAWSRVAGWEPQHF	TGTGCCTGGAGTAGGGTGGCAGGGTGGGAGCCCCAGCATTTT
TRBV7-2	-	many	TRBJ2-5	CASSGGIETQYF	TGTGCCAGCAGCGGGGGGATCGAGACCCAGTACTTC
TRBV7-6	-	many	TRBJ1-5	CASSSQPGGRNQPQHF	TGTGCCAGCAGCTCCCAGCCGGGAGGTCGCAATCAGCCCCAGCATTTT
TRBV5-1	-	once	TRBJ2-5	CASSLASASGEETQYF	TGCGCCAGCAGCTTGGCCTCGGCGTCGGGAGAAGAGACCCAGTACTTC
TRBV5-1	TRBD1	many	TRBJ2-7	CASSLLGQGSLEQYF	TGCGCCAGCAGCTTGTTGGGACAGGGGTCTCTCGAGCAGTACTTC
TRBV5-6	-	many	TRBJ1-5	CASSFGGVGQPQHF	TGTGCCAGCAGCTTCGGGGGAGTGGGTCAGCCCCAGCATTTT
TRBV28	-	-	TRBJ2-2	CASSFPGTNTGELFF	TGTGCCAGCAGTTTCCCAGGAACGAACACCGGGGAGCTGTTTTTT
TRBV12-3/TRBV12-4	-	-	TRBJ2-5	CASSPIVWETQYF	TGTGCCAGCAGTCCAATAGTTTGGGAGACCCAGTACTTC
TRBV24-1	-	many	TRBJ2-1	CATSEGYNEQFF	TGTGCCACCAGTGAGGGGTACAATGAGCAGTTCTTC
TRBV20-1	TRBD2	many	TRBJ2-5	CSARDGKRGSSETQYF	TGCAGTGCTAGAGATGGCAAGCGGGGGAGTAGTGAGACCCAGTACTTC
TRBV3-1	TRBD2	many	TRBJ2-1	CASSLFTGGEQFF	TGTGCCAGCAGCCTATTTACGGGGGGTGAGCAGTTCTTC
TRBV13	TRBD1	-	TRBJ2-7	CASSKTDRVPYEQYF	TGTGCCAGCAGCAAGACGGACAGGGTCCCCTACGAGCAGTACTTC
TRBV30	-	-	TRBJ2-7	CAWSPTPREQYF	TGTGCCTGGAGTCCCACTCCCAGGGAGCAGTACTTC
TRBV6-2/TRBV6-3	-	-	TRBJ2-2	CASSYSHGANTGELFF	TGTGCCAGCAGTTACTCCCATGGGGCGAACACCGGGGAGCTGTTTTTT
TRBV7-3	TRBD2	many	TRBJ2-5	CASSLTSGAQETQYF	TGTGCCAGCAGCTTGACTAGCGGGGCCCAAGAGACCCAGTACTTC